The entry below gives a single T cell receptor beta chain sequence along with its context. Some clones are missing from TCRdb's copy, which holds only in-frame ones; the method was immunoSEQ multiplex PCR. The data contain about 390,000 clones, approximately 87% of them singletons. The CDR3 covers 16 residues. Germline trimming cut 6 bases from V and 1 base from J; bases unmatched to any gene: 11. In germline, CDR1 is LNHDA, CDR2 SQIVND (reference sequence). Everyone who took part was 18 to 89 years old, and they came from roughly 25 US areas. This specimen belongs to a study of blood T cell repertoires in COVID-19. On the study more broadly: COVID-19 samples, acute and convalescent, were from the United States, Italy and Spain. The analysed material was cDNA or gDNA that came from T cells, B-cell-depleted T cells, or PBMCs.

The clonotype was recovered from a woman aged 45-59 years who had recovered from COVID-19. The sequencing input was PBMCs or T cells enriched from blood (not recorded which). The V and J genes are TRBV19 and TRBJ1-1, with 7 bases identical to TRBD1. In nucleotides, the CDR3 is TGTGCCAGTAGCCACGCAGAAGAGGGGGCGAACACTGAAGCTTTCTTT. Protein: CASSHAEEGANTEAFF. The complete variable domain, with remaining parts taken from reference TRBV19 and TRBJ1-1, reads DGGITQSPKYLFRKEGQNVTLSCEQNLNHDAMYWYRQDPGQGLRLIYYSQIVNDFQKGDIAEGYSVSREKKESFPLTVTSAQKNPTAFYLCASSHAEEGANTEAFFGQGTRLTVV.